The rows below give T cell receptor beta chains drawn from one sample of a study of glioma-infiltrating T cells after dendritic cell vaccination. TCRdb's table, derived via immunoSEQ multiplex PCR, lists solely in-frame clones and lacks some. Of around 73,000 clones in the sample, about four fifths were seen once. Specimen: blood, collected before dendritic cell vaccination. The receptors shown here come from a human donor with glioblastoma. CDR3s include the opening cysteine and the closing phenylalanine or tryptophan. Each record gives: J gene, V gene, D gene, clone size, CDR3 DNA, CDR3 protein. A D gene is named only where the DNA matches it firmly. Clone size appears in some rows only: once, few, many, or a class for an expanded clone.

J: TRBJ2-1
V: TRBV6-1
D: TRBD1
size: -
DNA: TGTGCCAGCAACCTAGGGGACAGGGAAGGAAGTGAGCAGTTCTTC
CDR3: CASNLGDREGSEQFF

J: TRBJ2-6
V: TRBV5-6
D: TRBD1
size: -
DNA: TGTGCCAGCAGCTTGAGACAGGGGGCGAACTCTGGGGCCAACGTCCTGACTTTC
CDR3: CASSLRQGANSGANVLTF

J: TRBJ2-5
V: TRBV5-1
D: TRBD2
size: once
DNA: TGCGCCAGCAGCCCCATCGGGGCTAGCGGGAGCGGGGAGACCCAGTACTTC
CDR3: CASSPIGASGSGETQYF

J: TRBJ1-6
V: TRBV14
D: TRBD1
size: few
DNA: TGTGCCAGCAGCCTGGGACAGGAACATAATTCACCCCTCCACTTT
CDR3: CASSLGQEHNSPLHF

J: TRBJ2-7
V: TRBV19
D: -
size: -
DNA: TGTGCCAGTAGTTCGGGGGACAGCTACGAGCAGTACTTC
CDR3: CASSSGDSYEQYF

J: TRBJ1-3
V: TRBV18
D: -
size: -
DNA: TGTGCCAGCTCACCATTGGACAGAAGCTCTGGAAACACCATATATTTT
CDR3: CASSPLDRSSGNTIYF

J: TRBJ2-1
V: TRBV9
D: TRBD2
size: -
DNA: TGTGCCAGCAGCCCCCCTAGCGGGGGAGAAGAGCAGTTCTTC
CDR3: CASSPPSGGEEQFF

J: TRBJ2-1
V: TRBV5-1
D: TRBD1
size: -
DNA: TGCGCCAGCAGCGCCCGGACAGGGGGCCTGAATGAGCAGTTCTTC
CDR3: CASSARTGGLNEQFF

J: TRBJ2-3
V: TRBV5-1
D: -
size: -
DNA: TGCGCCAGCAAGGTTAGCGGTACAGATACGCAGTATTTT
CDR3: CASKVSGTDTQYF

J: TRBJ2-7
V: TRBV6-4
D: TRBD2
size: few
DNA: TGTGCCAGCAGTGAACTAGCGGGGGGGCCCTACGAGCAGTACTTC
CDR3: CASSELAGGPYEQYF

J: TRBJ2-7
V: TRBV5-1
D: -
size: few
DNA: TGCGCCAGCAGCTACGGGACTCCAAGCTCCTACGAGCAGTACTTC
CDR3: CASSYGTPSSYEQYF

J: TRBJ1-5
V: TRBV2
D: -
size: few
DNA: TGTGCCAGCAGTGAATTCGCGGGGTCGCGGCCCCAGCATTTT
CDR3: CASSEFAGSRPQHF

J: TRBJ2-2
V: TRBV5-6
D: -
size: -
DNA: TGTGCCAGCAGTTCGGGACTGGCCCAGACCGGGGAGCTGTTTTTT
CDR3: CASSSGLAQTGELFF

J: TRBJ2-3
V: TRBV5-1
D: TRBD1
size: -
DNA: TGCGCCAGCAGCCGATCCCCCCAACAGGGGCGTCTGACAGATACGCAGTATTTT
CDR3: CASSRSPQQGRLTDTQYF

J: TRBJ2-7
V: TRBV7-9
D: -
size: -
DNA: TGTGCCAGCAGCCTAATGACAGGATCCTACGAGCAGTACTTC
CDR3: CASSLMTGSYEQYF

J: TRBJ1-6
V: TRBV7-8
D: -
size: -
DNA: TGTGCCAGCAGCTTAGAGGCCAGGGACTATAATTCACCCCTCCACTTT
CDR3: CASSLEARDYNSPLHF

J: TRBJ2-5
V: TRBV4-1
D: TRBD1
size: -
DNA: TGCGCCAGCAGCCAAGGCCCCACAGGGGGCCAAGAGACCCAGTACTTC
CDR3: CASSQGPTGGQETQYF

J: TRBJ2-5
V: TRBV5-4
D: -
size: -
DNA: TGTGCCAGCAGCTTGCCGTCACGGGAGACCCAGTACTTC
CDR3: CASSLPSRETQYF

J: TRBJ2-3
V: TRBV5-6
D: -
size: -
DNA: TGTGCCAGCAGCTTGTTGGGCCCCACAGATACGCAGTATTTT
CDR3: CASSLLGPTDTQYF

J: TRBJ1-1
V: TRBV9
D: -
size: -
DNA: TGTGCCAGCAGCGTAGCTCCTCTGAACACTGAAGCTTTCTTT
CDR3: CASSVAPLNTEAFF

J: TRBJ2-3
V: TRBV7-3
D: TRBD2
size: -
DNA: TGTGCCAGCAGCCGAACTAGCGATGGGGGAGATACGCAGTATTTT
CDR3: CASSRTSDGGDTQYF

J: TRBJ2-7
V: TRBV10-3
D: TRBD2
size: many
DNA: TGTGCCATCAGCTTAGCGGGGACCGAGCAGTACTTC
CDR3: CAISLAGTEQYF

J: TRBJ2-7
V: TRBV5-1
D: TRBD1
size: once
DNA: TGCGCCAGCAGCTTCGGGACAGTTTCCTACGAGCAGTACTTC
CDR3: CASSFGTVSYEQYF

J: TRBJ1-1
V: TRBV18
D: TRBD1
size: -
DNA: TGTGCCAGCTCACCAGGGACAGGGGGGGTCACTGAAGCTTTCTTT
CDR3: CASSPGTGGVTEAFF

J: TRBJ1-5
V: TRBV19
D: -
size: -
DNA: TGTGCCAGTAGTATGGGGTGGGAGGGTGGTCAGCCCCAGCATTTT
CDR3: CASSMGWEGGQPQHF

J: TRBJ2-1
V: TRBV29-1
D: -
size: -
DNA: TGCAGCGTTTACTACAATGAGCAGTTCTTC
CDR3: CSVYYNEQFF

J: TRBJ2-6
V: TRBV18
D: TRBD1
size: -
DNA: TGTGCCAGCTCACCCTACGAGATGACAGGGGGCGGCTCTGGGGCCAACGTCCTGACTTTC
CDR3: CASSPYEMTGGGSGANVLTF

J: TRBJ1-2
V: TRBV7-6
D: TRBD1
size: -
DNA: TGTGCCAGCAGCACAAACAGGGGCCCTCAACCAAAATATGGCTACACCTTC
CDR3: CASSTNRGPQPKYGYTF

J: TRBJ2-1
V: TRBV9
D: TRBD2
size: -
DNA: TGTGCCAGCAGCGTAGCAGCCTTAGCGGGAGGGGTCAATGAGCAGTTCTTC
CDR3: CASSVAALAGGVNEQFF

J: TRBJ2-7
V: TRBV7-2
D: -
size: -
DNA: TGTGCCAGCAGCTTAGAGCGTAGTTACGAGCAGTACTTC
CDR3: CASSLERSYEQYF

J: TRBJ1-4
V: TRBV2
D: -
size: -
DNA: TGTGCCAGCAGCGTTGCCCCGGAGGGTGAAAAACTGTTTTTT
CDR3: CASSVAPEGEKLFF

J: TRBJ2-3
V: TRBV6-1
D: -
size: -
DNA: TGTGCCAGCAGTGTATCTAGCATCGCTAGCACAGATACGCAGTATTTT
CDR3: CASSVSSIASTDTQYF

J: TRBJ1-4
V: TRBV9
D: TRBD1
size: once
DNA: TGTGCCAGCAGCGTAGGGGGACAGAATAATGAAAAACTGTTTTTT
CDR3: CASSVGGQNNEKLFF

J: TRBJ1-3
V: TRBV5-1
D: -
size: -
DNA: TGCGCCAGCAGCTTGGGAGGTTCTGGAAACACCATATATTTT
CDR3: CASSLGGSGNTIYF

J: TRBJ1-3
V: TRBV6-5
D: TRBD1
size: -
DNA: TGTGCCAGCAGTTACGACGGGACAGTCTCTGGAAACACCATATATTTT
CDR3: CASSYDGTVSGNTIYF

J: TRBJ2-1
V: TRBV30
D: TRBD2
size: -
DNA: TGTGCCTGGACCCGGACTAGCGGAGACAATGAGCAGTTCTTC
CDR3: CAWTRTSGDNEQFF

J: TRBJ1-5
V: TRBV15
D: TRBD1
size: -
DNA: TGTGCCACCAGCGGAGGACAGGCCAATCAGCCCCAGCATTTT
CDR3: CATSGGQANQPQHF

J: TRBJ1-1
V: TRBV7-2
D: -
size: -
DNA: TGTGCCAGCAGCCTCACGGGCAGGGCGACTGGCACTGAAGCTTTCTTT
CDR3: CASSLTGRATGTEAFF

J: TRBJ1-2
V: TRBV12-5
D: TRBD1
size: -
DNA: TGTGCTAGTGGTTTGGTACGGTACGGACAGGGTTACTATGGCTACACCTTC
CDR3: CASGLVRYGQGYYGYTF

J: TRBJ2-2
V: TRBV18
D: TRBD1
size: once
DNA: TGTGCCAGCTCACGACAGGGGGCCCCGAACACCGGGGAGCTGTTTTTT
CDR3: CASSRQGAPNTGELFF

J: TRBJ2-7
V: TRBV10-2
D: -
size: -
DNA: TGCGCCAGCAGTGATGTCTGGGGCCCAACCTACGAGCAGTACTTC
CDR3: CASSDVWGPTYEQYF

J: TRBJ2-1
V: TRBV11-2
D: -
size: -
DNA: TGTGCCAGCAGCTCGGGACTGCACTCCTACAATGAGCAGTTCTTC
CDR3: CASSSGLHSYNEQFF

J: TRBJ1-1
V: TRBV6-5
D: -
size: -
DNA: TGTGCCAGCAGTTACTCGTCGGTGAACACTGAAGCTTTCTTT
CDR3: CASSYSSVNTEAFF

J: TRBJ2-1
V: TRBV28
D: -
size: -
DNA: TGTGCCAGCAGCATTGGGGCAAGCTCCTACAATGAGCAGTTCTTC
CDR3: CASSIGASSYNEQFF

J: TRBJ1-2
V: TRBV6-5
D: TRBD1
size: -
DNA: TGTGCCAGCAGGACAGGGTACTATGGCTACACCTTC
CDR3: CASRTGYYGYTF